This T cell receptor beta chain was captured in a study of T cell repertoires in cytomegalovirus infection. The wider study: Matching HLA type and CMV infection were both indicated by public TCR beta signatures. Study findings and constraints: HLA-C-restricted CMV-specific TCR beta clonotypes prevailed in the ex vivo response.

TCRdb reanalysed the reads using MiXCR and keeps one entry per CDR3 protein. The sample lists around 900,000 distinct CDR3 sequences, around 32% occurring once. This clonotype was detected only a few times. No antigen is known for it. The clonotype originates from a human donor in good health (CMV status not recorded). Some clones in this sample may be carry-over from other donors' samples. This sample comprised cultured CD8+ T cells from PBMCs, obtained from culture after CMV antigen stimulation.

The chain's CDR3 is CSAWRGRAAEAFF. CDR3 coding DNA: TGCAGTGCATGGAGGGGGCGGGCGGCTGAAGCTTTCTTT. This sequence joins TRBV20-1 and TRBJ1-1; 7 bases align to TRBD1. CDR3 length equals 13 residues. The V and J ends lost 6 bases and 6 bases, in that order; junction bases with no gene match: 10. Per germline, CDR1 DFQATT and CDR2 SNEGSKA (reference sequence).